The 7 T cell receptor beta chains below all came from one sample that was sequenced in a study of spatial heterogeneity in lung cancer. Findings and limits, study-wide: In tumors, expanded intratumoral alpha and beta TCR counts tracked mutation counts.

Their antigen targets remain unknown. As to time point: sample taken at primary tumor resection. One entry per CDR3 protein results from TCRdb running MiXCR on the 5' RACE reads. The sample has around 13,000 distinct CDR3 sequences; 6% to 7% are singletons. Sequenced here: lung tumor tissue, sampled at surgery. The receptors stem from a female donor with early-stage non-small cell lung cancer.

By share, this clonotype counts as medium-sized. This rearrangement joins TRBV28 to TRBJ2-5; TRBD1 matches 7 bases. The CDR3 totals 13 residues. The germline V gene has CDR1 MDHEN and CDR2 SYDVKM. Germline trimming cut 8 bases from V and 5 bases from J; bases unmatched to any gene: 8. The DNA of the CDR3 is TGTGCCAGCTACCGACAGGGCGGGGAGACCCAGTACTTC. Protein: CASYRQGGETQYF.

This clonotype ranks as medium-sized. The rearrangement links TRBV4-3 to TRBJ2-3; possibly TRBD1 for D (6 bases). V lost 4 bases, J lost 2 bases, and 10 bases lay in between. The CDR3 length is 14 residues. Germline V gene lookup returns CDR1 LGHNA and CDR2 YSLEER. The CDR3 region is CASSPTGITDTQYF. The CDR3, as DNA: TGCGCCAGCAGCCCGACAGGAATCACAGATACGCAGTATTTT.

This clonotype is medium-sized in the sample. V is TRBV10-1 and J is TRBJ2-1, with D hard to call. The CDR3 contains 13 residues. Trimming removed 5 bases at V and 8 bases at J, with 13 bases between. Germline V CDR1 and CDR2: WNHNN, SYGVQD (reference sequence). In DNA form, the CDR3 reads TGCGCCAGCAGTAGAAACTCTATCCATGAGCAGTTCTTC. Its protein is CASSRNSIHEQFF.

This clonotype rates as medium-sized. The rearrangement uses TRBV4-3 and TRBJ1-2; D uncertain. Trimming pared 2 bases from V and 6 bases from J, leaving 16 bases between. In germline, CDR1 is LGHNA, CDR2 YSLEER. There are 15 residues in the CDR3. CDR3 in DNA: TGCGCCAGCAGCCAAATTAGGACGGGCTACGATGGCTACACCTTC. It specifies CASSQIRTGYDGYTF.

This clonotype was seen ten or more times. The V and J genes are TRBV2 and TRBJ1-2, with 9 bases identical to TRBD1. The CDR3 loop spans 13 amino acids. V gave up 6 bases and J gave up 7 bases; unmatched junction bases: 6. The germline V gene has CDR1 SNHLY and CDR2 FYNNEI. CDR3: CASRGGQGFGYTF. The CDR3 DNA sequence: TGTGCCAGCAGGGGGGGACAGGGTTTTGGCTACACCTTC.

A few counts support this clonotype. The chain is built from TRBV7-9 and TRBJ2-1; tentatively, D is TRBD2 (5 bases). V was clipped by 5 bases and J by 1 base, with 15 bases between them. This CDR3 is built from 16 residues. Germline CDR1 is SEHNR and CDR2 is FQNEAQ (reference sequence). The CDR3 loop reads CASSGFEGRSYNEQFF. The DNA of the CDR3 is TGTGCCAGCAGCGGGTTTGAGGGCAGATCCTACAATGAGCAGTTCTTC.

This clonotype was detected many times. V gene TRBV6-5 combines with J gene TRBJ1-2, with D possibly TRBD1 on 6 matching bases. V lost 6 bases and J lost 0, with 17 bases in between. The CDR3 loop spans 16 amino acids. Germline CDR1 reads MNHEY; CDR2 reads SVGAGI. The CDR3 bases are TGTGCCAGCAGCCGACCCCCGGGGGCCGCTAACTATGGCTACACCTTC. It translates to CASSRPPGAANYGYTF.